One and the same sample provided the 10 T cell receptor beta chains below, sequenced in a study of blood T cells in healthy people across ages (dated by TCRdb to 2015 to 2017). Library preparation employed 5' RACE. The sequencer was an Illumina HiSeq 2500. The second PCR ran for about 6 to 11 cycles and used a J-beta primer mix along with a sample-barcoded 5' primer. Using fastp trimming at Q25 and MiXCR clonotype assembly, TCRdb reanalyzed the public sequencing data and kept in-frame beta chains. Rows with one shared CDR3 protein collapse into an entry with the most common genes and DNA. The sample contains about 510,000 distinct CDR3 sequences, roughly a quarter of them found a single time. 3.6% of the sample is taken by the ten largest. Separately, the same data were catalogued under a study of T cells of mothers and their children.

The sample comprised blood. The receptors shown here come from a boy aged 2 to 10 in good health.

Details on this clonotype: This may be a read error: a much more frequent sequence differs by one nucleotide. This chain uses TRBV20-1 with TRBJ2-7, with 7 bases aligning to TRBD1. From germline, CDR1 is DFQATT and CDR2 SNEGSKA (reference sequence). This CDR3 is 12 amino acids long. With 4 bases clipped from V and 7 bases from J, the junction kept 7 bases outside the gene matches. In DNA, the CDR3 is TGCAGTGCTACAGGGGGACAAGGGGAGCAGTACTTC. This codes for CSATGGQGEQYF.

The rearrangement links TRBV19 to TRBJ1-1; 7 bases fit TRBD1. V shed 3 bases and J 4 bases; nucleotides not matched to a gene: 8. This CDR3 region has 15 residues. CDR1 and CDR2 from the germline V gene are LNHDA and SQIVND (reference sequence). The CDR3 DNA reads TGTGCCAGTAGTATGGGCAGGGGGGTAGGCACTGAAGCTTTCTTT. It is translated as CASSMGRGVGTEAFF.

The chain couples TRBV20-1 to TRBJ2-2; 8 nucleotides match TRBD1. The length of the CDR3 is 15 residues. The junction had 6 bases not matched to a gene; V was cut back by 3 bases and J by 3 bases. Germline V lookup: CDR1 DFQATT, CDR2 SNEGSKA (reference sequence). The CDR3 protein is CSASPRGLDTGELFF. In DNA form, the CDR3 reads TGCAGTGCTAGCCCCAGGGGGCTGGACACCGGGGAGCTGTTTTTT.

This clonotype has a handful of counts. The chain uses TRBV7-9 and TRBJ1-1, with TRBD1 as a possible D gene (6 bases). The ends were cut back, 5 bases at V and 4 bases at J, with 17 bases in the middle. This CDR3 has 15 amino acids. The V gene's germline CDR1 is SEHNR and CDR2 FQNEAQ (reference sequence). CDR3 nucleotides: TGTGCCAGCAGCCTCCCAGGGGAGGGAGTCACTGAAGCTTTCTTT. Its protein is CASSLPGEGVTEAFF.

The chain uses TRBV29-1 and TRBJ2-2; 9 bases agree with TRBD2. Germline lookup yields CDR1 SQVTM and CDR2 ANQGSEA. V shed 6 bases, J shed 5 bases, and the junction held 4 bases outside the gene matches. This CDR3 is 13 amino acids long. CDR3 protein: CSVERGETGELFF. As DNA, the CDR3 is TGCAGCGTAGAGCGGGGGGAGACCGGGGAGCTGTTTTTT.

In this sample, this clonotype turned up a few times. The V and J genes are TRBV6-5 and TRBJ1-3; tentatively, D is TRBD1 (5 bases). Germline assignment: CDR1 MNHEY and CDR2 SVGAGI. Trimming removed 7 bases at V and 4 bases at J, with 17 bases between. The CDR3 has 15 residues. CDR3 DNA: TGTGCCAGCACCGCGGGGGGTATTTACGGAAACACCATATATTTT. Translated, it gives CASTAGGIYGNTIYF.

The V gene is TRBV28, the J gene TRBJ2-2; 16 positions match TRBD2. With 8 bases clipped from V and 2 bases from J, the junction kept 8 bases outside the gene matches. This CDR3 is 18 amino acids long. Germline V gene data show CDR1 as MDHEN and CDR2 as SYDVKM. In nucleotides, the CDR3 is TGTGCCAGCGACCCGGGACTAGCGGGAGGGCCCAACACCGGGGAGCTGTTTTTT. This codes for CASDPGLAGGPNTGELFF.

The chain uses TRBV15 and TRBJ2-3; D call uncertain. Trimming took 0 bases from V and 1 from J, leaving 5 bases between them. The CDR3 has 14 residues. The germline CDR1 and CDR2 sequences are LNHNV and YYDKDF (reference sequence). Here the CDR3 reads CATSRDWGTDTQYF. In DNA, the CDR3 is TGTGCCACCAGCAGAGATTGGGGCACAGATACGCAGTATTTT.

The V and J genes are TRBV6-2 or TRBV6-3 and TRBJ2-7, with 7 bases aligning to TRBD2. CDR3 length: 13 residues. The ends lost 11 bases at V and 1 base at J; junction bases unmatched: 8. Germline V gene sequence: CDR1 MNHEY, CDR2 SVGEGT. In nucleotides, the CDR3 is TGTGCCGCGGCGGGGGTGACTTCCTACGAGCAGTACTTC. Its translation is CAAAGVTSYEQYF.

This chain uses TRBV12-3 or TRBV12-4 with TRBJ2-2, with TRBD2 matching 8 bases. The CDR3 sequence is 17 residues long. Trimming at V came to 2 bases and at J to 7 bases, leaving 12 bases not matched to a gene. The CDR3 sequence: CASSLKAVGRVNGELFF. The CDR3 DNA follows: TGTGCCAGCAGTTTAAAGGCGGTCGGGAGGGTTAACGGGGAGCTGTTTTTT.